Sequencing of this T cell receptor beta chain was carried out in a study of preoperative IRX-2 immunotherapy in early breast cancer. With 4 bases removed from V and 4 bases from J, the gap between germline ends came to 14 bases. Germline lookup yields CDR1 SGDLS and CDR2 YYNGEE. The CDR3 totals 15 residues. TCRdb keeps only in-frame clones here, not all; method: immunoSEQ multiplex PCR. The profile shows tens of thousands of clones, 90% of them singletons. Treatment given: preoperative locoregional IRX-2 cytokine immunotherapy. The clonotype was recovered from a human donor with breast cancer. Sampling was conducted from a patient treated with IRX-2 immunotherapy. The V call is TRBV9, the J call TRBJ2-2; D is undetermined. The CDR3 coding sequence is TGTGCCAGCAGCCCTCGGAGCTTGGGCACCGGGGAGCTGTTTTTT. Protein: CASSPRSLGTGELFF.